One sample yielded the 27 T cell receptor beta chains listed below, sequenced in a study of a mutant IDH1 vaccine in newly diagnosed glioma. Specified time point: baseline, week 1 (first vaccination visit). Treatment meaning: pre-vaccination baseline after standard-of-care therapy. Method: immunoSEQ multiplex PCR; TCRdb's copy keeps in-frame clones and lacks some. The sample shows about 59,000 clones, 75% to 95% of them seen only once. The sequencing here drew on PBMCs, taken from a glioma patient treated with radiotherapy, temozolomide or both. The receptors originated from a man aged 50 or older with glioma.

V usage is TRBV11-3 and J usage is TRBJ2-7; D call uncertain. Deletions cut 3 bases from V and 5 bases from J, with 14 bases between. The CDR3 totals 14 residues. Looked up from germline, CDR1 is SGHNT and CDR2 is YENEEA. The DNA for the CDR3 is TGTGCCAGCAGCTTGGACGGATCGCTGAACGAGCAGTACTTC. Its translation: CASSLDGSLNEQYF.

The CDR3 region is CASSQDLGLAPYEQYF. CDR3 bases: TGCGCCAGCAGCCAAGATCTTGGACTAGCGCCCTACGAGCAGTACTTC. V gene TRBV4-1 combines with J gene TRBJ2-7; 9 nucleotides match TRBD2. V was clipped by 0 bases and J by 2 bases; unmatched bases: 5. The CDR3 contains 16 residues. Per germline, CDR1 MGHRA and CDR2 YSYEKL.

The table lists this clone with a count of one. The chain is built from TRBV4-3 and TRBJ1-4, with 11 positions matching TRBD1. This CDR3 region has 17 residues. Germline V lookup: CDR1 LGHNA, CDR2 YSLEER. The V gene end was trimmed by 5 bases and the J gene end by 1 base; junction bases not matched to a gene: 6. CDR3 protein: CASSRDGTGGTNEKLFF. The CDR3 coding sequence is TGCGCCAGCAGCAGGGATGGGACAGGGGGAACTAATGAAAAACTGTTTTTT.

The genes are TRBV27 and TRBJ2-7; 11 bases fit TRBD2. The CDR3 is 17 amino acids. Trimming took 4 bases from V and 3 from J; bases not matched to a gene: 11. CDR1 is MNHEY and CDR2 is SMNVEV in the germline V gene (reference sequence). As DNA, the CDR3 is TGTGCCAGCAGTTCCACCAGACTAGCGGGAATGCTCTACGAGCAGTACTTC. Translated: CASSSTRLAGMLYEQYF.

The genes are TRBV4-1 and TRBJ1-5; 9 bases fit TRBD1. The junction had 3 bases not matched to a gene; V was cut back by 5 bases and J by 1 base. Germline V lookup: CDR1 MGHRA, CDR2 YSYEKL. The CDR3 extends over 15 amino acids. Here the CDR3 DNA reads TGCGCCAGCAGCACACAGGGGGCAAGCAATCAGCCCCAGCATTTT. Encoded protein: CASSTQGASNQPQHF.

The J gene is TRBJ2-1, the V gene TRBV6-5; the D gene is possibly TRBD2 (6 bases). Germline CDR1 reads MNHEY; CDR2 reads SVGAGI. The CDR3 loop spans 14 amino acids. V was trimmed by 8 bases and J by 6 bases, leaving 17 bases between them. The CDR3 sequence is CASRESGSGNEQFF. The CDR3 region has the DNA TGTGCCAGCCGGGAGAGCGGTTCGGGCAATGAGCAGTTCTTC.

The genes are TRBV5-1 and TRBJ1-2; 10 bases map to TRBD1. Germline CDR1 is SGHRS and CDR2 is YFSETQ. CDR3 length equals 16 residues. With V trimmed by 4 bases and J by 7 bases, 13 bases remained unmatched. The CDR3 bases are TGCGCCAGCAGCCCTGGTGGCGGGACAGGGGTCGGTGGCTACACCTTC. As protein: CASSPGGGTGVGGYTF.

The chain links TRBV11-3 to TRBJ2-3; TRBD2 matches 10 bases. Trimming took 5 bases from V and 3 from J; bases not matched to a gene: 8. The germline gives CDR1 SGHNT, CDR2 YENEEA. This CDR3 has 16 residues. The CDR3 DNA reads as TGTGCCAGCAGCCGTGGACTAGCGGTGGTGACAGATACGCAGTATTTT. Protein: CASSRGLAVVTDTQYF.

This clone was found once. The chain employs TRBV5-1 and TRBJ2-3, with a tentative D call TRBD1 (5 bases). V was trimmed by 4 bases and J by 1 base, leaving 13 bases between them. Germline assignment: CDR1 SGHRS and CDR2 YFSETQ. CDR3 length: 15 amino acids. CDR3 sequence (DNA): TGCGCCAGCAGCCTACCCGTAGGGGGCACAGATACGCAGTATTTT. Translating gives CASSLPVGGTDTQYF.

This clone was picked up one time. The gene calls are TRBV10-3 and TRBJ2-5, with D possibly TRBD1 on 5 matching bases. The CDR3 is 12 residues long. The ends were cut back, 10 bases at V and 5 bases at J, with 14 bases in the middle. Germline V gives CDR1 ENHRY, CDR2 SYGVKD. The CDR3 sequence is CATSGGAETQYF. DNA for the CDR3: TGTGCCACGTCGGGTGGGGCGGAGACCCAGTACTTC.

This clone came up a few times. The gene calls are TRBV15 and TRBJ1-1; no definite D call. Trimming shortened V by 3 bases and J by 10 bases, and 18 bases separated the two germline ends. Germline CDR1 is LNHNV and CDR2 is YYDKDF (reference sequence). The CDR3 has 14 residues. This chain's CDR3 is CATSSAYLGEGAFF. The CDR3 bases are TGTGCCACCAGCAGCGCGTATCTTGGGGAAGGAGCTTTCTTT.

The CDR3 loop reads CASSLAGINYGYTF. The CDR3, as DNA: TGTGCCAGCAGCTTAGCAGGGATTAACTATGGCTACACCTTC. The chain carries TRBV11-2 and TRBJ1-2; possibly TRBD1 for D (5 bases). The CDR3 has 14 amino acids. From germline, CDR1 is SGHAT and CDR2 FQNNGV. V dropped 1 base and J dropped 1 base, with 7 bases sitting between them. Looking up the rest from reference TRBV11-2 and TRBJ1-2 gives the full variable domain: EAGVAQSPRYKIIEKRQSVAFWCNPISGHATLYWYQQILGQGPKLLIQFQNNGVVDDSQLPKDRFSAERLKGVDSTLKIQPAKLEDSAVYLCASSLAGINYGYTFGSGTRLTVV.

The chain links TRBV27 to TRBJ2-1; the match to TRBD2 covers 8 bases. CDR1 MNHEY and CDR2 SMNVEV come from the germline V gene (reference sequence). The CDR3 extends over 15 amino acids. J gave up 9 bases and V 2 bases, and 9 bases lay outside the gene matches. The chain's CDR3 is CASSLDLAGGSEQFF. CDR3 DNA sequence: TGTGCCAGCAGTTTAGACCTCGCGGGGGGCAGTGAGCAGTTCTTC.

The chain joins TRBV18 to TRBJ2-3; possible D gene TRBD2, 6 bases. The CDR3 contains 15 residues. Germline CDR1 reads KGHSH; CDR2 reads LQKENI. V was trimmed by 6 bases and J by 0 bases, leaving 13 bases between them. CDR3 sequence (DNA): TGTGCCAGCTCCCCGGCCAGCGGGAGCACAGATACGCAGTATTTT. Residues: CASSPASGSTDTQYF. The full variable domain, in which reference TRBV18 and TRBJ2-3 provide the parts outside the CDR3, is NAGVMQNPRHLVRRRGQEARLRCSPMKGHSHVYWYRQLPEEGLKFMVYLQKENIIDESGMPKERFSAEFPKEGPSILRIQQVVRGDSAAYFCASSPASGSTDTQYFGPGTRLTVL.

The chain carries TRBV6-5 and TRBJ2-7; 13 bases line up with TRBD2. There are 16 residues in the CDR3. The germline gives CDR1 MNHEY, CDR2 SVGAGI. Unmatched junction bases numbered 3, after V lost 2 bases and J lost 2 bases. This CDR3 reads CASSYLGTSGTYEQYF. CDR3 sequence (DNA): TGTGCCAGCAGTTACCTCGGGACTAGCGGGACCTACGAGCAGTACTTC.

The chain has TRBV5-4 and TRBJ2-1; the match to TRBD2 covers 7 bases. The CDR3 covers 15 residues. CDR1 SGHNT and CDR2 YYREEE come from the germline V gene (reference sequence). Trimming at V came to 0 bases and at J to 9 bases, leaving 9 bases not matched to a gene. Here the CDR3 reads CASSLAGGRGIEQFF. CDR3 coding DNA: TGTGCCAGCAGCTTGGCGGGCGGGAGAGGCATTGAGCAGTTCTTC.

CDR3 loop: CASSLTGVSQPQHF. Here the CDR3 DNA reads TGCGCCAGCAGCTTGACCGGGGTGAGTCAGCCCCAGCATTTT. J is TRBJ1-5 and V is TRBV5-1; the D is unclear. CDR3 length: 14 residues. Germline-derived CDR1 and CDR2 are SGHRS and YFSETQ. V was trimmed by 1 base and J by 6 bases, leaving 11 bases between them.

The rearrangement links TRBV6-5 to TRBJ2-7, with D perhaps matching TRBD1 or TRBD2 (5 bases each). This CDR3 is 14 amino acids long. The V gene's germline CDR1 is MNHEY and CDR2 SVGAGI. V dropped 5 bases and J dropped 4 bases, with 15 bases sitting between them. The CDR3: CASSQGPKTYEQYF. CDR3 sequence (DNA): TGTGCCAGCAGTCAGGGACCGAAAACATACGAGCAGTACTTC.

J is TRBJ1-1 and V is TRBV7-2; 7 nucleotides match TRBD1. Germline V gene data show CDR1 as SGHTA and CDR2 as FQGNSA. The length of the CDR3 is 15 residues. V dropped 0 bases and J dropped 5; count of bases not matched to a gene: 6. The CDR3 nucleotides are TGTGCCAGCAGCTTAGCTGGGGCAGGGGGAACTGAAGCTTTCTTT. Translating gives CASSLAGAGGTEAFF.

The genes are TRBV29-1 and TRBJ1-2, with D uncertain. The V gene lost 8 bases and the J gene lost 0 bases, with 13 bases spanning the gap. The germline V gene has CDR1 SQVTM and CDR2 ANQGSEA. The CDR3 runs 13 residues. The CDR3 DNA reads TGCAGCTCGTCGGTTGGGACTAACTATGGCTACACCTTC. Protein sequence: CSSSVGTNYGYTF.

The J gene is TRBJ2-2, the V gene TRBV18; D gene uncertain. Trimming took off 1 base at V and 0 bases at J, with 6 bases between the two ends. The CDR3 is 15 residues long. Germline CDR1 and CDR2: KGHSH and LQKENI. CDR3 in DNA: TGTGCCAGCTCACCACGGCAGACGAACACCGGGGAGCTGTTTTTT. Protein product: CASSPRQTNTGELFF.

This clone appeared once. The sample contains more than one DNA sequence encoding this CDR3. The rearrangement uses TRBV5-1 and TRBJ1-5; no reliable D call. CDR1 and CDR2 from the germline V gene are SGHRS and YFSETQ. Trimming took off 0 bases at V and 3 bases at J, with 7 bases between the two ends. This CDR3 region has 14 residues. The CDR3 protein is CASSLDSSNQPQHF. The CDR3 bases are TGCGCCAGCAGCTTGGACAGCTCCAATCAGCCCCAGCATTTT.

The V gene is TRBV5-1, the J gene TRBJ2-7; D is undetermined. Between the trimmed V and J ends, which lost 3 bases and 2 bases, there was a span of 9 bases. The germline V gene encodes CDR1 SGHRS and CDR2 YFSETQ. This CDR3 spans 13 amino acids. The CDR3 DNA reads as TGCGCCAGCAGCTACCAGGAAGCCTACGAGCAGTACTTC. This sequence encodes CASSYQEAYEQYF.

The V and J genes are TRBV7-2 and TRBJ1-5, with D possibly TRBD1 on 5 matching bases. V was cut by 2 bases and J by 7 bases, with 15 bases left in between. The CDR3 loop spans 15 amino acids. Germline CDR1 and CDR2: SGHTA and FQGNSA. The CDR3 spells CASSLQGPTVQPQHF. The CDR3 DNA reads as TGTGCCAGCAGCTTACAGGGACCCACTGTCCAGCCCCAGCATTTT.

The CDR3 sequence: CASSYNRGSNEQFF. The CDR3 region has the DNA TGTGCCAGCAGTTACAACCGAGGGTCCAATGAGCAGTTCTTC. The chain carries TRBV6-5 and TRBJ2-1; perhaps TRBD2 as D (5 bases). Germline lookup yields CDR1 MNHEY and CDR2 SVGAGI. This CDR3 has 14 amino acids. Trimming removed 2 bases from V and 6 bases from J, with 11 bases in between.

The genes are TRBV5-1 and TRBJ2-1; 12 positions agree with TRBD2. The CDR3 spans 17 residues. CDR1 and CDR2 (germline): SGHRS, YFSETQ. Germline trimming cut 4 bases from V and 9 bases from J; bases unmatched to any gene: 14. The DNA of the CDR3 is TGCGCCAGCAGCCACACTGATTGGACTAGCGGGACGGGTGAGCAGTTCTTC. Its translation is CASSHTDWTSGTGEQFF.

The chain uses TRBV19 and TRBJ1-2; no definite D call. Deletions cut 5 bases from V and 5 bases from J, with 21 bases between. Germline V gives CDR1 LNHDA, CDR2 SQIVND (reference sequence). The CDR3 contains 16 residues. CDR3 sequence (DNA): TGTGCCAGTAGTGATCCCAAGACCTACACGAAATATGGCTACACCTTC. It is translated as CASSDPKTYTKYGYTF.